A selection of T cell receptor beta chains follows, all from one sample in a study of T cells after posttransplantation cyclophosphamide. TCRdb keeps only in-frame clones here, not all; method: immunoSEQ multiplex PCR. The repertoire includes about 1,900 clones, about 94% of them detected once, and about 3% sits in the top ten. The sequenced sample was CD4+ T cells sorted from bone marrow. The origin of the receptors is a woman aged 50 to 60 in good health and a related stem cell transplant donor. CDR3s include the opening cysteine and the closing phenylalanine or tryptophan. D genes are given only for firm matches. Size tells how often a clone was seen (once, few, many) or the class of an expanded clone, and some rows leave it out.

J gene | V gene | clone size | D gene | CDR3 DNA | CDR3 protein
TRBJ2-5 | TRBV5-6 | . | . | TGTGCCAGCAGCCAAGACTACTACGGGGAGACCCAGTACTTC | CASSQDYYGETQYF
TRBJ2-5 | TRBV4-1 | . | TRBD2 | TGCGCCAGCAGCCAAGCTCGGGCTAGCGGGGGGGCCAAAGAGACCCAGTACTTC | CASSQARASGGAKETQYF
TRBJ2-1 | TRBV10-3 | . | TRBD1 | TGTGCCATCGGCCGGGACAGGGGCGATGAGCAGTTCTTC | CAIGRDRGDEQFF
TRBJ2-3 | TRBV29-1 | . | . | TGCAGCGTTGAAATGGACAGCAAAAATACAGATACGCAGTATTTT | CSVEMDSKNTDTQYF
TRBJ1-2 | TRBV29-1 | . | . | TGCAGCTCGGAAACGGGGGAAGATGGCTACACCTTC | CSSETGEDGYTF
TRBJ2-5 | TRBV6-6 | . | . | TGTGCCAGCAGTTACTCCGGCGGGGTTTTAGAGACCCAGTACTTC | CASSYSGGVLETQYF
TRBJ2-3 | TRBV5-8 | . | . | TGTGCCAGCAGCTTGGTTCCCACAGGGTCAGATACGCAGTATTTT | CASSLVPTGSDTQYF
TRBJ2-1 | TRBV6-1 | . | . | TGTGCCAGCAGTGAAAGCTCAAACCCCAATGAGCAGTTCTTC | CASSESSNPNEQFF
TRBJ1-2 | TRBV28 | . | TRBD1 | TGTGCCAGCGTCGACAGGGGTTTCAGGGGTAGTCACTACACCTTC | CASVDRGFRGSHYTF
TRBJ1-3 | TRBV19 | . | . | TGTGCCAGTAGTCTTCCGAGGATCTCTGGAAACACCATATATTTT | CASSLPRISGNTIYF
TRBJ1-1 | TRBV18 | . | . | TGTGCCAGCTCAACAGGGCAAGGGGAAGCTTTCTTT | CASSTGQGEAFF
TRBJ1-2 | TRBV19 | . | TRBD1 | TGTGCCAGTAGTTCACCGGGACAGGGAAACTATGGCTACACCTTC | CASSSPGQGNYGYTF
TRBJ1-6 | TRBV19 | . | . | TGTGCCAGTAAGAACAGGGCCTATAATTCACCCCTCCACTTT | CASKNRAYNSPLHF
TRBJ1-4 | TRBV7-2 | . | . | TGTGCCAGCAGCTCCGGAACACAAGGCAGGAATGAAAAACTGTTTTTT | CASSSGTQGRNEKLFF
TRBJ2-3 | TRBV11-2 | . | . | TGTGCCAGCAGCTTAATTCGTTGGGGCGGCGAGGTGGGAGATACGCAGTATTTT | CASSLIRWGGEVGDTQYF
TRBJ2-5 | TRBV5-1 | . | . | TGCGCCAGCAGCGAACAGGTTTTGGAAGAGACCCAGTACTTC | CASSEQVLEETQYF
TRBJ2-3 | TRBV7-9 | . | TRBD2 | TGTGCCAGCAGCCGAAGACTAGCGGGGGGGCGGACAGATACGCAGTATTTT | CASSRRLAGGRTDTQYF
TRBJ1-1 | TRBV7-9 | . | . | TGTGCCAGCAGCCGCCGGTCCGGGGTGACTGAAGCTTTCTTT | CASSRRSGVTEAFF
TRBJ2-7 | TRBV29-1 | . | TRBD1 | TGCAGCGTTGACAGGGGGCCATCCGAGCAGTACTTC | CSVDRGPSEQYF
TRBJ1-4 | TRBV28 | . | . | TGTGCCAGCAGTTTTTTGACAGCCCCAACTAATGAAAAACTGTTTTTT | CASSFLTAPTNEKLFF
TRBJ1-4 | TRBV6-4 | . | TRBD1 | TGTGCCAGCAGCCGTCGACCGGGACAGGATAATGAAAAACTGTTTTTT | CASSRRPGQDNEKLFF
TRBJ1-5 | TRBV7-9 | . | . | TGTGCCAGCAGCTTGGACAGCGATCAGCCCCAGCATTTT | CASSLDSDQPQHF
TRBJ1-2 | TRBV19 | . | . | TGTGCCAGTAGTATCACGGGAGTTTCTTATGGCTACACCTTC | CASSITGVSYGYTF
TRBJ1-6 | TRBV19 | . | . | TGTGCCAGTAGTATAGAAACAGGGCCAGGTTCACCCCTCCACTTT | CASSIETGPGSPLHF
TRBJ2-7 | TRBV18 | . | TRBD1 | TGTGCCAGCTCACCGGGACAGAATTACGAGCAGTACTTC | CASSPGQNYEQYF
TRBJ1-1 | TRBV15 | . | TRBD1 | TGTGCCACCAGCAGAAACAGGGGGGGGAACACTGAAGCTTTCTTT | CATSRNRGGNTEAFF
TRBJ1-6 | TRBV7-3 | once | . | TGTGCCAGCAGCTTCGATGGCAATTCACCCCTCCACTTT | CASSFDGNSPLHF
TRBJ2-2 | TRBV29-1 | . | TRBD1 | TGCAGCGTTGAGGTAACAGGGGACACCGGGGAGCTGTTTTTT | CSVEVTGDTGELFF
TRBJ1-6 | TRBV5-1 | . | . | TGCGCCAGCAGCTTGGCGTACAGGGTCGCAGGGGATTCACCCCTCCACTTT | CASSLAYRVAGDSPLHF
TRBJ2-3 | TRBV15 | . | TRBD2 | TGTGCCACCAGCAGCAATTTCGGCGGTCTAGCGGGGGCCATGGGGACAGATACGCAGTATTTT | CATSSNFGGLAGAMGTDTQYF
TRBJ2-1 | TRBV7-2 | . | . | TGTGCCAGCAGCTTAGCGGGAGGAGGGAATGAGCAGTTCTTC | CASSLAGGGNEQFF
TRBJ1-1 | TRBV13 | . | TRBD1 | TGTGCCAGCAGCTTAGGCTTCGGGGACAGTATCACTGAAGCTTTCTTT | CASSLGFGDSITEAFF
TRBJ2-5 | TRBV7-9 | . | TRBD2 | TGTGCCAGCAGCGCTCTAGCGGGGATAGTGGAGACCCAGTACTTC | CASSALAGIVETQYF
TRBJ1-2 | TRBV19 | . | . | TGTGCCAGTAGTTCGGGAGTTAACTATGGCTACACCTTC | CASSSGVNYGYTF
TRBJ1-2 | TRBV27 | . | . | TGTGCCAGCAGTTTAGAGGAGAGGGGGATCTATGGCTACACCTTC | CASSLEERGIYGYTF
TRBJ1-1 | TRBV19 | . | . | TGTGCCAGTAGGCCACGACGGAGCACTGAAGCTTTCTTT | CASRPRRSTEAFF
TRBJ2-1 | TRBV10-2 | . | TRBD2 | TGCGCCAGCAGTGTGTCTGGGGCGGGGGGTTATGAGCAGTTCTTC | CASSVSGAGGYEQFF
TRBJ2-1 | TRBV29-1 | . | . | TGCAGCGTGGCTCCCCCCGGCGCAGGGCCTGATGAGCAGTTCTTC | CSVAPPGAGPDEQFF
TRBJ1-1 | TRBV14 | . | . | TGTGCCAGCAGCCCTCGGACAGCCACTGAAGCTTTCTTT | CASSPRTATEAFF
TRBJ2-2 | TRBV6-1 | once | . | TGTGCCAGCAGTTTAGGGGGACACAACACCGGGGAGCTGTTTTTT | CASSLGGHNTGELFF
TRBJ2-7 | TRBV11-2 | once | TRBD2 | TGTGCCAGCAGCTCCGGGGGGAGTTCCTACGAGCAGTACTTC | CASSSGGSSYEQYF
TRBJ1-4 | TRBV9 | . | . | TGTGCCAGCAGCGGACCTTTTGCGGATGAAAAACTGTTTTTT | CASSGPFADEKLFF
TRBJ2-5 | TRBV18 | . | TRBD1 | TGTGCCAGCCATTCGCGGACAGGGGAAAAAGAGACCCAGTACTTC | CASHSRTGEKETQYF
TRBJ2-3 | TRBV5-8 | once | TRBD2 | TGTGCCAGCAGCTTGGTCGCTAGCGGGGGGCCACCCACAGATACGCAGTATTTT | CASSLVASGGPPTDTQYF
TRBJ2-3 | TRBV7-2 | once | TRBD2 | TGTGCCAGCAGCAGCCGACTAGCGGAAATCGGTACGCAGTATTTT | CASSSRLAEIGTQYF
TRBJ2-5 | TRBV2 | . | . | TGTGCCAGCAGCGCCGACTACCAAGAGACCCAGTACTTC | CASSADYQETQYF
TRBJ1-1 | TRBV27 | . | . | TGTGCCAGCAGTTTAGCCCCAGGCAGGGTCCATGTAGCTTTCTTT | CASSLAPGRVHVAFF
TRBJ2-5 | TRBV5-1 | . | TRBD2 | TGCGCCAGCAGCTTGGGCGGGGGGGGCCAAGAGACCCAGTACTTC | CASSLGGGGQETQYF
TRBJ2-7 | TRBV5-1 | once | . | TGCGCCAGCAGCGAACAGGGGGGGGACTACGAGCAGTACTTC | CASSEQGGDYEQYF
TRBJ2-3 | TRBV2 | . | TRBD2 | TGTGCCAGCAGTGAGGCTAGCGGACGCACAGATACGCAGTATTTT | CASSEASGRTDTQYF
TRBJ2-1 | TRBV19 | . | . | TGTGCCAGTAGTATAGTAAGCCCTCGAGGGAATGAGCAGTTCTTC | CASSIVSPRGNEQFF
TRBJ2-1 | TRBV14 | once | . | TGTGCCAGCAGCCAAGAAAGGGGGGGAAACTACAATGAGCAGTTCTTC | CASSQERGGNYNEQFF